What follows describes a single T cell receptor (beta chain). Its antigen remains unidentified. There are no base qualities to consult, and no much larger clone falls within one base. Donors formed part of the validation cohort, which comprised about 130 subjects and was distinct from the first cohort of 670 or so subjects. The record originates from a study of cytomegalovirus exposure and HLA in healthy donors (dated by TCRdb to about 2017). Context from the whole study: According to a later analysis, the 120 or so validation repertoires were produced on the same platform as the roughly 600 repertoires of the first cohort. In addition to the first cohort of 666 subjects, a separate validation cohort of about 120 different subjects was used. To predict cytomegalovirus infection status, the study brought together high-throughput TCR immunosequencing, statistical association of individual TCRs with disease status, and machine learning. The aim of the study was to test whether cataloging public T cell receptors could identify signatures of past pathogen exposure.

Libraries were constructed by the immunoSEQ multiplex PCR assay. On the authors' methods: A statistical classification framework was built for diagnosing cytomegalovirus status from the catalog of TCR beta chain sequences. TCRdb carries this immuneACCESS record with in-frame sequences only. Its versions omit some clonotypes, under half of them owing to an unresolved V gene in the studies checked, with the rest unexplained. V and J calls and clone size are given by that table; D and trimming were obtained from the DNA. The sample has 200,000 or so clones on record, roughly 82% of them singletons. The biggest ten clones account for around 7% of the sample. The germline V gene provides CDR1 SGHTA and CDR2 FQGNSA. For this chain, trimming is 5 bases at the V end and 2 bases at the J end, and the number of junction bases without a gene match is 6. Counted from cysteine to phenylalanine, this CDR3 has 14 amino acids. Only the CDR3 part of the read is kept: 42 bases, read in frame from the first base.

What the research found in general, with its limitations: A later analysis had no HLA typing for the validation cohort, so co-occurrence there was scored across all 110 or so repertoires. It was suggested by the authors that the approach could potentially be generalized to other disease states and immunological phenotypes. Subsequent analysis determined that TCRs grouped into clusters in the first cohort also showed a tendency toward co-occurrence across the approximately 110 validation repertoires, and approximately 94% of cluster scores exceeded 0. Cytomegalovirus status was reported to be diagnosed by the classifier with high specificity and sensitivity in both the original and validation cohorts. A total of fewer than 200 TCR beta chains were listed by the study as associated with cytomegalovirus. While some public TCRs were present in many individuals, most TCR sequences turned up only very rarely across donors. In vitro tests confirmed that a few of the cytomegalovirus-associated TCR beta chains recognize cytomegalovirus antigens.

Recombination connected TRBV7-2 to TRBJ2-7, and 7 junctional nucleotides match TRBD1. The clonotype comes from a man younger than 35 in good health and CMV-seropositive. The material sequenced was PBMCs. The sequenced DNA is TGTGCCAGCAGCGAAGGGACAGTCCCCTACGAGCAGTACTTC. This sequence encodes CASSEGTVPYEQYF. Supplemented by the reference TRBV7-2 and TRBJ2-7 proteins around the CDR3, the complete variable domain is GAGVSQSPSNKVTEKGKDVELRCDPISGHTALYWYRQSLGQGLEFLIYFQGNSAPDKSGLPSDRFSAERTGGSVSTLTIQRTQQEDSAVYLCASSEGTVPYEQYFGPGTRLTVT.